This T cell receptor beta chain is from a study of T cell responses to AZD1222 COVID-19 vaccine. Study conclusions and caveats: The peak T cell response came first, and repertoires were sampled only after it. Donors, mostly white British, included more females; clonal diversity was possibly underestimated.

Worth noting for this clone: The antigen is not known.

TCRdb keeps only in-frame clones here, not all; method: immunoSEQ multiplex PCR. The sample lists some 110,000 clones, 80% to 95% occurring once. This TCR was recovered from an adult who received the AZD1222 COVID-19 vaccine. The sequencing used peripheral blood, collected 28 days after the second AZD1222 dose.

CDR3 amino acids: CASSLDSGADTQYF. Here the CDR3 DNA reads TGCGCCAGCAGCTTGGATTCGGGGGCTGATACGCAGTATTTT. This chain joins TRBV5-1 and TRBJ2-3; D may match TRBD1 or TRBD2 (6 bases each). The CDR3 covers 14 residues. The V gene's germline CDR1 is SGHRS and CDR2 YFSETQ. Trimming took off 0 bases at V and 6 bases at J, with 11 bases between the two ends.